The 5 T cell receptor beta chains below come from one sample, sequenced in a study of human T cells and chemical hapten exposure. The time point is: healthy volunteer bleed at 2 weeks. The study extracted total RNA from unfractionated whole blood. TCRdb re-called the RACE reads through MiXCR, storing one row per CDR3 protein. The sample contains 28,000 or so distinct CDR3 sequences, about 7.7% of which appear only once. Sequenced material: whole blood. Every receptor here comes from a human donor in good health. Some clones in this sample may be carry-over from other donors' samples.

This clonotype was seen a handful of times. The chain is built from TRBV29-1 and TRBJ2-1; D possibly uses TRBD1 or TRBD2 (5 bases each). Germline V gene sequence: CDR1 SQVTM, CDR2 ANQGSEA. CDR3 length equals 13 residues. The V gene lost 5 bases and the J gene lost 9 bases, with 17 bases spanning the gap. CDR3 in amino acids: CSVWGSGASEQFF. In nucleotides, the CDR3 is TGCAGCGTTTGGGGGTCCGGAGCAAGTGAGCAGTTCTTC.

This clonotype was seen a few times. V gene TRBV6-5 combines with J gene TRBJ2-3; the D gene is possibly TRBD2 (6 bases). V lost 6 bases and J lost 1, with 8 bases in between. Germline loops: CDR1 MNHEY, CDR2 SVGAGI. The CDR3 loop spans 13 amino acids. As DNA, the CDR3 is TGTGCCAGCAGGGTAGCGGGCACAGATACGCAGTATTTT. It specifies CASRVAGTDTQYF.

This clonotype occurred a few times. The chain is built from TRBV6-1 and TRBJ2-1; unclear D gene. Germline V lookup: CDR1 MNHNS, CDR2 SASEGT. This CDR3 has 16 amino acids. Trimming stripped 1 base from V and 9 bases from J, with 19 bases between. The CDR3, as DNA: TGTGCCAGCAGTGAAGGGGGTTTTATTGAGTCGGGTGAGCAGTTCTTC. Translated: CASSEGGFIESGEQFF.

This clonotype was recorded at least ten times. This chain connects TRBV5-6 to TRBJ1-5, with D unclear. This CDR3 spans 17 amino acids. CDR1 is SGHDT, CDR2 YYEEEE, per germline. V was pared by 1 base and J by 1 base, with 15 bases between. CDR3 sequence (DNA): TGTGCCAGCAGCTTGACTCTAGGACGAAGGAGCAATCAGCCCCAGCATTTT. Its translation: CASSLTLGRRSNQPQHF. The full variable domain, in which reference TRBV5-6 and TRBJ1-5 provide the parts outside the CDR3, is DAGVTQSPTHLIKTRGQQVTLRCSPKSGHDTVSWYQQALGQGPQFIFQYYEEEERQRGNFPDRFSGHQFPNYSSELNVNALLLGDSALYLCASSLTLGRRSNQPQHFGDGTRLSIL.

This clonotype was picked up a small number of times. The chain has TRBV12-3 or TRBV12-4 and TRBJ1-5; TRBD1 matches 7 bases. After removal of 3 bases from V and 5 bases from J, the junction contained 4 bases not matched to a gene. This CDR3 has 14 residues. The chain's CDR3 is CASSFDRDYQPQHF. The CDR3 coding sequence is TGTGCCAGCAGTTTCGACAGGGATTATCAGCCCCAGCATTTT.